The TCR beta chain under discussion was sequenced for a study of T cells after yellow fever vaccination. Findings of the study overall: Post-booster samples contained most primary-vaccination clones (around 96% CD4, about 87% CD8).

The table lists this clonotype with a few counts. Its antigen is currently unknown. The CDR3 loop spans 16 amino acids. V lost 4 bases and J 2 bases, leaving 17 bases between the germline ends. CDR1 and CDR2 (germline): SGHRS, YFSETQ. A universal primer site and UMIs were added as TCR cDNA was made by 5'RACE template switching. One entry per CDR3 protein, called by TCRdb with MiXCR from the 5' RACE reads. Of 250,000 to 300,000 distinct CDR3 sequences listed, 10% to 15% are singletons. The TCR sequence derives from a man aged 25-45 years who received the YFV17D yellow fever vaccine. The genes are TRBV5-1 and TRBJ2-3; possibly TRBD1 or TRBD2 for D (5 bases each). This sample comprised CD4+ T cells sorted from PBMCs, obtained 45 days after the yellow fever booster vaccination. CDR3 amino acids: CASSTGTLGATDTQYF. CDR3 DNA sequence: TGCGCCAGCAGCACCGGGACCTTAGGGGCCACAGATACGCAGTATTTT.